This TCR beta chain was profiled in a study of low-dose radiotherapy and immunotherapy resistance in tumors. Across the study: Cohort 1 was given 0.5 Gy per fraction every 2 weeks, for 6.5 Gy total.

This clonotype was counted ten times or more. Time point in this sample: before trial treatment. Germline V gene data show CDR1 as SGHTA and CDR2 as FQGNSA. CDR3 length: 15 amino acids. Deletions cut 1 base from V and 12 bases from J, with 19 bases between. Gene-specific TRAV and TRBV primers were used for first-strand cDNA, covering alpha and beta chains. With a V-primer adapter and a constant-region primer, TCRs were amplified for roughly 20 PCR cycles. In vitro transcription amplified the mRNA that had been isolated. TCRdb analysed the reads with MiXCR anew, one entry per CDR3 protein. The sample holds 100,000 or so distinct CDR3 sequences, around 9.2% seen once.

This TCR was sampled from a male donor with prostate cancer. The starting material was PBMCs, obtained before treatment. V is TRBV7-2 and J is TRBJ2-1, with D perhaps matching TRBD1 (6 bases). The CDR3 sequence: CASSLGTVAGAGQFF. As DNA, the CDR3 is TGTGCCAGCAGCTTAGGGACAGTGGCAGGGGCCGGGCAGTTCTTC.